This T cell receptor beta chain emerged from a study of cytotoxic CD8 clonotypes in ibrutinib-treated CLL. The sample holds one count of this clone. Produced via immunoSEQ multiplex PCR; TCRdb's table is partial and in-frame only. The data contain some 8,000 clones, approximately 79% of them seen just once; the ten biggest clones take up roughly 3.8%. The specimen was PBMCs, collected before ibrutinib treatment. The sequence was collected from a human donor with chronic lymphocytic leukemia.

CDR3: CATSLGPAGEKLFF. DNA of the CDR3: TGTGCCACCAGCCTAGGCCCGGCAGGGGAAAAACTGTTTTTT. The chain is built from TRBV15 and TRBJ1-4; perhaps TRBD1 as D (5 bases). Trimming removed 5 bases at V and 8 bases at J, with 15 bases between. Germline CDR1 is LNHNV and CDR2 is YYDKDF (reference sequence). The length of the CDR3 is 14 residues.